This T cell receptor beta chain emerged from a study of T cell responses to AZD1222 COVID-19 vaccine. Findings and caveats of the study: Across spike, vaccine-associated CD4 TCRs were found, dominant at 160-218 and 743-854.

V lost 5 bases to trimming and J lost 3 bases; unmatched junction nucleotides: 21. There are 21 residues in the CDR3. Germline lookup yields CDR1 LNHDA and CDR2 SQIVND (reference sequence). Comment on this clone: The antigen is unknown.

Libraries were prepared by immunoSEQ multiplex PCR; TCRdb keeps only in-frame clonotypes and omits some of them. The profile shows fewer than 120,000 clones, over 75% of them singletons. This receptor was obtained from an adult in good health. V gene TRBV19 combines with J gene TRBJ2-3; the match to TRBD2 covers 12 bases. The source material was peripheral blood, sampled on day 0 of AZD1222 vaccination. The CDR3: CASSRQNLGPSGGARTDTQYF. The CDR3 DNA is TGTGCCAGTAGTCGACAAAATCTAGGTCCTAGCGGGGGGGCTCGAACAGATACGCAGTATTTT.